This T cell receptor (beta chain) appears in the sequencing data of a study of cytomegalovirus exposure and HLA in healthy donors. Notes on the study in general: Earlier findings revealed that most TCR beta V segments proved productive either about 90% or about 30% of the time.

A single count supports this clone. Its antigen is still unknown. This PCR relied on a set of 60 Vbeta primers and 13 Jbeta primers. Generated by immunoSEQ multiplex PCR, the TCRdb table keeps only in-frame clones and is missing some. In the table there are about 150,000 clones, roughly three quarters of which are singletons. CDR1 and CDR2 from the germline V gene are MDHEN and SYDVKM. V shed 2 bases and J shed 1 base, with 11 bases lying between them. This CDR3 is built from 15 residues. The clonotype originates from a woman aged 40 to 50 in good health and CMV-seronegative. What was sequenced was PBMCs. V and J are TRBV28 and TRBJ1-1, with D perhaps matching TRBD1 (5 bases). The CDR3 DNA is TGTGCCAGCAGTTTACAGGGAATAGAGAACACTGAAGCTTTCTTT. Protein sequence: CASSLQGIENTEAFF.